Following are 32 T cell receptor beta chains from one sample sequenced in a study of CD8+ T cells in alopecia areata. Indicated treatment: oral pan-JAK inhibitor, 5-10 mg twice daily. cDNA reverse transcribed from extracted RNA served as the sequencing template. Only in-frame clones appear in the TCRdb table, and some are missing; sequencing was by immunoSEQ multiplex PCR. The table lists some 150,000 clones, about 51% of them singletons. The specimen comprised CD8+ T cells sorted from blood, sampled at week 4, from a patient treated with tofacitinib. These receptors all stem from a human donor with alopecia areata.

This clone has more than one count but fewer than ten. The CDR3 coding sequence is TGTGCCAGCAGCCGGGACGGACCGCATCAGCCCCAGCATTTT. Encoded protein: CASSRDGPHQPQHF. This sequence joins TRBV13 and TRBJ1-5, with a weak D call TRBD1 (5 bases). CDR1 and CDR2 from the germline V gene are PRHDT and FYEKMQ (reference sequence). The CDR3 is 14 amino acids. V was clipped by 5 bases and J by 5 bases, with 13 bases between them.

V gene TRBV7-9 combines with J gene TRBJ2-2; D is ambiguous. Per germline, CDR1 SEHNR and CDR2 FQNEAQ (reference sequence). This CDR3 is 11 amino acids long. With 6 bases removed from V and 4 bases from J, the gap between germline ends came to 3 bases. CDR3 protein: CASSVTGELFF. CDR3 DNA: TGTGCCAGCAGTGTCACCGGGGAGCTGTTTTTT. Based on the CDR3 plus reference TRBV7-9 and TRBJ2-2, the full variable domain is DTGVSQNPRHKITKRGQNVTFRCDPISEHNRLYWYRQTLGQGPEFLTYFQNEAQLEKSRLLSDRFSAERPKGSFSTLEIQRTEQGDSAMYLCASSVTGELFFGEGSRLTVL.

The rearrangement links TRBV4-2 to TRBJ2-1; D is unresolved. Germline V gives CDR1 LGHNA, CDR2 YNFKEQ. Trimming stripped 1 base from V and 10 bases from J, with 17 bases between. The CDR3 totals 15 residues. The CDR3 coding sequence is TGTGCCAGCAGCCAAGGGCCGGGTGCGGTCGTCGAGCAGTTCTTC. Protein product: CASSQGPGAVVEQFF.

This chain joins TRBV5-6 and TRBJ2-5, with 8 bases that match TRBD1. Per the germline V gene, CDR1 is SGHDT and CDR2 is YYEEEE. Trimming at V came to 4 bases and at J to 5 bases, leaving 4 bases not matched to a gene. The CDR3 sequence is 13 residues long. CDR3 bases: TGTGCCAGCAGCCCGGACAGGGCGGAGACCCAGTACTTC. Residues: CASSPDRAETQYF.

This clone was detected a few times. The genes are TRBV5-1 and TRBJ2-3; 10 bases fit TRBD1. With V trimmed by 4 bases and J by 4 bases, 6 bases remained unmatched. The V gene's germline CDR1 is SGHRS and CDR2 YFSETQ. This CDR3 is 15 amino acids long. The CDR3 region has the DNA TGCGCCAGCAGCCTGACAGGGGGCATCGCAGATACGCAGTATTTT. Amino acid sequence: CASSLTGGIADTQYF.

This clone was counted only a few times. The chain carries TRBV14 and TRBJ1-5; unclear D gene. The germline V gene has CDR1 SGHDN and CDR2 FVKESK. CDR3 size: 13 residues. The germline V and J ends were trimmed by 0 bases and 5 bases, with 5 bases remaining between them. The DNA of the CDR3 is TGTGCCAGCAGCCAAGATGAGGATCAGCCCCAGCATTTT. Translated: CASSQDEDQPQHF.

The chain uses TRBV30 and TRBJ1-2; D is uncertain. CDR1 and CDR2 (germline): GTSNPN, SVGIG (reference sequence). V lost 4 bases and J 7 bases, leaving 16 bases between the germline ends. The CDR3 is 13 residues long. CDR3 bases: TGTGCCTGGAAGACCGGATTAGTCGTTGGCTACACCTTC. Residues: CAWKTGLVVGYTF.

The chain couples TRBV29-1 to TRBJ1-5; perhaps TRBD1 as D (5 bases). The CDR3 extends over 13 amino acids. CDR1 is SQVTM and CDR2 is ANQGSEA in the germline V gene. Trimming took 3 bases from V and 2 from J, leaving 8 bases between them. As DNA, the CDR3 is TGCAGCGTTGATCGGGGCGGCAATCAGCCCCAGCATTTT. Its protein product is CSVDRGGNQPQHF.

The rearrangement joins TRBV30 to TRBJ2-7, with D possibly being TRBD1 or TRBD2 (5 bases each). V lost 4 bases to trimming and J lost 1 base, with 17 bases between them. This CDR3 has 15 residues. The germline CDR1 and CDR2 sequences are GTSNPN and SVGIG (reference sequence). Here the CDR3 reads CAWTHGAGKSYEQYF. Written as DNA, the CDR3 is TGTGCCTGGACCCATGGGGCCGGGAAGTCCTACGAGCAGTACTTC.

The V gene is TRBV5-1, the J gene TRBJ2-5; tentatively, D is TRBD1 or TRBD2 (5 bases each). The CDR3 runs 14 residues. The germline V gene has CDR1 SGHRS and CDR2 YFSETQ. V lost 1 base and J 10 bases, leaving 17 bases between the germline ends. The CDR3 spells CASSLWDPREGQYF. In DNA, the CDR3 is TGCGCCAGCAGCTTGTGGGACCCGAGAGAGGGCCAGTACTTC.

The chain couples TRBV7-2 to TRBJ2-7, with D tentatively TRBD1 or TRBD2 (5 bases each). CDR3 size: 12 residues. The V end was cut by 4 bases, the J end by 6 bases, with 10 bases between. In germline, CDR1 is SGHTA, CDR2 FQGNSA. The CDR3 reads CASSSGTVEQYF. CDR3 DNA sequence: TGTGCCAGCAGCTCTGGGACGGTCGAGCAGTACTTC.

The chain recombines TRBV29-1 with TRBJ2-1; maybe TRBD2 (5 bases). From germline, CDR1 is SQVTM and CDR2 ANQGSEA. V was pared by 5 bases and J by 3 bases, with 11 bases between. The CDR3 extends over 13 amino acids. The CDR3 DNA is TGCAGCGTTACCGGGATCGACTACAATGAGCAGTTCTTC. It specifies CSVTGIDYNEQFF.

The chain combines TRBV30 with TRBJ1-5, with D possibly matching TRBD1 (5 bases). CDR1 and CDR2 (germline): GTSNPN, SVGIG (reference sequence). The V end was cut by 5 bases, the J end by 2 bases, with 10 bases between. The CDR3 is made up of 13 amino acids. The CDR3: CAWQRGGNQPQHF. CDR3 bases: TGTGCCTGGCAAAGAGGGGGCAATCAGCCCCAGCATTTT.

The sample holds one count of this clone. The V gene is TRBV15, the J gene TRBJ2-7; TRBD1 matches 7 bases. CDR3 length: 11 amino acids. V lost 5 bases and J lost 12; bases outside the gene matches: 7. Germline values: CDR1 LNHNV, CDR2 YYDKDF (reference sequence). CDR3 DNA sequence: TGTGCCACCAGCGGGACAGACCCGCGGTACTTC. Protein: CATSGTDPRYF.

The chain links TRBV5-6 to TRBJ2-5; the D is unclear. Germline V gives CDR1 SGHDT, CDR2 YYEEEE. CDR3 length: 14 amino acids. The V gene lost 0 bases and the J gene lost 3 bases, with 9 bases spanning the gap. The CDR3, as DNA: TGTGCCAGCAGCTTGGCCGGCACGGAAGAGACCCAGTACTTC. Translated, it gives CASSLAGTEETQYF. The full variable domain, rest sourced from reference TRBV5-6 and TRBJ2-5, is DAGVTQSPTHLIKTRGQQVTLRCSPKSGHDTVSWYQQALGQGPQFIFQYYEEEERQRGNFPDRFSGHQFPNYSSELNVNALLLGDSALYLCASSLAGTEETQYFGPGTRLLVL.

Here the CDR3 reads CANSDTGTQYF. For the CDR3, the DNA is TGTGCCAACTCCGACACAGGGACCCAGTACTTC. The chain is built from TRBV2 and TRBJ2-5; possible D gene TRBD1, 5 bases. Trimming took 10 bases from V and 7 from J, leaving 13 bases between them. The CDR3 spans 11 residues. The germline gives CDR1 SNHLY, CDR2 FYNNEI. The full variable domain, its missing parts supplied by reference TRBV2 and TRBJ2-5, is EPEVTQTPSHQVTQMGQEVILRCVPISNHLYFYWYRQILGQKVEFLVSFYNNEISEKSEIFDDQFSVERPDGSNFTLKIRSTKLEDSAMYFCANSDTGTQYFGPGTRLLVL.

This clone was seen once. The chain couples TRBV30 to TRBJ2-7, with 10 bases aligning to TRBD1. The CDR3 spans 15 residues. Germline CDR1 and CDR2: GTSNPN and SVGIG (reference sequence). V lost 0 bases and J lost 2; bases outside the gene matches: 4. In nucleotides, the CDR3 is TGTGCCTGGAGTGTCGGGACAGGGGTTCCCTACGAGCAGTACTTC. This codes for CAWSVGTGVPYEQYF.

This clone was observed a handful of times. The chain has TRBV13 and TRBJ2-1; 7 bases map to TRBD1. J lost 6 bases, V lost 5 bases, and 10 bases had no gene match. The CDR3 totals 15 residues. The germline V gene encodes CDR1 PRHDT and CDR2 FYEKMQ (reference sequence). The CDR3 region is CASSTRQGKGNEQFF. Written as DNA, the CDR3 is TGTGCCAGCAGCACACGACAGGGAAAGGGCAATGAGCAGTTCTTC. Using reference TRBV13 and TRBJ2-1 for the parts outside the CDR3, the full variable domain is AAGVIQSPRHLIKEKRETATLKCYPIPRHDTVYWYQQGPGQDPQFLISFYEKMQSDKGSIPDRFSAQQFSDYHSELNMSSLELGDSALYFCASSTRQGKGNEQFFGPGTRLTVL.

This clone was counted only a few times. The rearrangement links TRBV7-8 to TRBJ2-2, with 11 bases lining up with TRBD2. Germline values: CDR1 SGHVS, CDR2 FQNEAQ. The CDR3 loop spans 18 amino acids. The J segment lost 1 base and the V segment lost 8 bases, leaving 12 bases of the junction unmatched. CDR3 amino acids: CASLALLAGGLNTGELFF. As DNA, the CDR3 is TGTGCCAGCCTAGCCCTCCTAGCGGGGGGCCTGAACACCGGGGAGCTGTTTTTT.

This chain uses TRBV23-1 with TRBJ2-5; 9 bases are shared with TRBD1. TRBV23-1 is recorded as an ORF, its role being uncertain. The CDR3 contains 18 residues. The J segment lost 7 bases and the V segment lost 2 bases, leaving 17 bases of the junction unmatched. The CDR3 spells CASSQRPFEQGAVGTQYF. The CDR3 DNA reads as TGCGCCAGCAGTCAAAGGCCCTTTGAACAGGGGGCGGTGGGGACCCAGTACTTC.

CDR3 in amino acids: CAWGDTSEAFF. The CDR3 DNA is TGTGCCTGGGGTGACACCTCTGAAGCTTTCTTT. V gene TRBV30 combines with J gene TRBJ1-1, with D hard to call. From germline, CDR1 is GTSNPN and CDR2 SVGIG (reference sequence). Trimming shortened V by 5 bases and J by 6 bases, and 10 bases separated the two germline ends. This CDR3 contains 11 residues. The variable domain in full, with the rest retrieved from reference TRBV30 and TRBJ1-1, is SQTIHQWPATLVQPVGSPLSLECTVEGTSNPNLYWYRQAAGRGLQLLFYSVGIGQISSEVPQNLSASRPQDRQFILSSKKLLLSDSGFYLCAWGDTSEAFFGQGTRLTVV.

This clone was observed once. V gene TRBV6-5 combines with J gene TRBJ1-2; D perhaps matches TRBD1 (5 bases). This CDR3 has 14 residues. CDR1 MNHEY and CDR2 SVGAGI come from the germline V gene. Trimming cost V 2 bases and J 4 bases, with 11 bases left between them. The DNA of the CDR3 is TGTGCCAGCAGTTACGGCGCAGGGAGCTATGGCTACACCTTC. Encoded protein: CASSYGAGSYGYTF.

The chain joins TRBV29-1 to TRBJ2-7, with D unclear. Trimming stripped 4 bases from V and 3 bases from J, with 7 bases between. Germline CDR1 is SQVTM and CDR2 is ANQGSEA. This CDR3 has 11 amino acids. The CDR3 DNA sequence: TGCAGCGTTGGGACGGACTACGAGCAGTACTTC. Its protein is CSVGTDYEQYF.

This clone came up a few times. The rearrangement links TRBV10-3 to TRBJ1-1, with 7 bases fitting TRBD1. The CDR3 length is 12 residues. V lost 6 bases, J lost 5 bases, and 3 bases stayed unmatched. Germline V gene data show CDR1 as ENHRY and CDR2 as SYGVKD. The CDR3 spells CAISDRVTEAFF. The CDR3 DNA follows: TGTGCCATCAGCGACAGGGTTACTGAAGCTTTCTTT.

This chain uses TRBV18 with TRBJ2-5, with D perhaps TRBD1 (6 bases). Germline V lookup: CDR1 KGHSH, CDR2 LQKENI. V shed 2 bases and J shed 0 bases, with 10 bases lying between them. This CDR3 region has 15 residues. In nucleotides, the CDR3 is TGTGCCAGCTCACCAACGACAGGCCACCAAGAGACCCAGTACTTC. Its translation is CASSPTTGHQETQYF.

V and J are TRBV5-1 and TRBJ2-5; 8 bases agree with TRBD1. Germline lookup yields CDR1 SGHRS and CDR2 YFSETQ. The V segment lost 0 bases and the J segment 0 bases; nucleotides outside the gene matches: 10. The CDR3 extends over 18 amino acids. The CDR3 reads CASSLASGGTTHQETQYF. The CDR3 region has the DNA TGCGCCAGCAGCTTGGCCTCAGGGGGCACGACCCACCAAGAGACCCAGTACTTC. Drawing the rest from reference TRBV5-1 and TRBJ2-5, the complete variable domain is KAGVTQTPRYLIKTRGQQVTLSCSPISGHRSVSWYQQTPGQGLQFLFEYFSETQRNKGNFPGRFSGRQFSNSRSEMNVSTLELGDSALYLCASSLASGGTTHQETQYFGPGTRLLVL.

This clone has a handful of counts. The chain employs TRBV27 and TRBJ2-5; 7 nucleotides line up with TRBD2. This CDR3 is built from 14 residues. V gave up 8 bases and J gave up 9 bases; unmatched junction bases: 15. Germline V gene sequence: CDR1 MNHEY, CDR2 SMNVEV (reference sequence). CDR3 region: CASGERGSYSAQYF. CDR3 sequence (DNA): TGTGCCAGCGGTGAGCGGGGATCGTATTCGGCCCAGTACTTC.

This chain connects TRBV30 to TRBJ1-2, with D hard to call. CDR1 is GTSNPN, CDR2 SVGIG, per germline (reference sequence). This CDR3 spans 13 amino acids. Between the trimmed V and J ends, which lost 0 bases and 6 bases, there was a span of 11 bases. The CDR3 DNA reads TGTGCCTGGAGTGTATGGGTAACCCATGGCTACACCTTC. Translated: CAWSVWVTHGYTF.

The chain recombines TRBV9 with TRBJ2-3; 10 positions agree with TRBD2. The junction had 5 bases not matched to a gene; V was cut back by 2 bases and J by 2 bases. Germline CDR1 SGDLS, CDR2 YYNGEE. The length of the CDR3 is 16 residues. The CDR3 DNA sequence: TGTGCCAGCAGCGTCGATAGCGGGGGGCCCACAGATACGCAGTATTTT. Translating gives CASSVDSGGPTDTQYF.

This clone was detected only a few times. The chain uses TRBV2 and TRBJ2-3; D call uncertain. The CDR3 totals 13 residues. CDR1 is SNHLY, CDR2 FYNNEI, per germline. V lost 8 bases and J 1 base, leaving 10 bases between the germline ends. The CDR3 protein is CASVDQGTDTQYF. In nucleotides, the CDR3 is TGTGCCAGCGTTGACCAGGGCACAGATACGCAGTATTTT.

The rearrangement links TRBV7-8 to TRBJ1-6; D is perhaps TRBD1 (5 bases). The CDR3 totals 14 residues. The germline V gene has CDR1 SGHVS and CDR2 FQNEAQ. With 5 bases removed from V and 7 bases from J, the gap between germline ends came to 12 bases. CDR3 sequence reads: CASSPRDGNSPLHF. The CDR3 DNA reads as TGTGCCAGCAGCCCCCGGGACGGAAATTCACCCCTCCACTTT.

The chain carries TRBV11-2 and TRBJ2-7, with D unclear. Trimming removed 0 bases from V and 0 bases from J, with 12 bases in between. CDR3 length: 16 amino acids. The germline V gene has CDR1 SGHAT and CDR2 FQNNGV. In DNA, the CDR3 is TGTGCCAGCAGCTTAGATCCCAGAGATAGCTCCTACGAGCAGTACTTC. This codes for CASSLDPRDSSYEQYF.